The present T cell receptor (beta chain) was sequenced within a study of cytomegalovirus exposure and HLA in healthy donors. Across the whole study: The study's early data release held about 85 million unique TCRs from HLA-typed donors. Study outcomes and limitations: Rarity characterized most TCR sequences, yet some public TCRs appeared in many donors.

The PCR ran on 60 Vbeta and 13 Jbeta primers. Generated by immunoSEQ multiplex PCR, the TCRdb table keeps only in-frame clones and is missing some. The table lists more than 140,000 clones, roughly 75% of them singletons. About this clone itself: Its matching antigen is unknown.

CDR1 is SGHKS and CDR2 is YYEKEE in the germline V gene (reference sequence). V was shortened by 4 bases and J by 4 bases, with 18 bases between the two germline ends. CDR3 length equals 16 residues. Sequencing input: PBMCs. The genes are TRBV5-5 and TRBJ1-3; D gene uncertain. The TCR originated in a man in his forties in good health and CMV-seronegative. For the CDR3, the DNA is TGTGCCAGCAGCCGCTCGGGAGGGCTCCCAGGAAACACCATATATTTT. This translates into CASSRSGGLPGNTIYF. Full variable domain (remainder filled in from reference TRBV5-5 and TRBJ1-3): DAGVTQSPTHLIKTRGQQVTLRCSPISGHKSVSWYQQVLGQGPQFIFQYYEKEERGRGNFPDRFSARQFPNYSSELNVNALLLGDSALYLCASSRSGGLPGNTIYFGEGSWLTVV.